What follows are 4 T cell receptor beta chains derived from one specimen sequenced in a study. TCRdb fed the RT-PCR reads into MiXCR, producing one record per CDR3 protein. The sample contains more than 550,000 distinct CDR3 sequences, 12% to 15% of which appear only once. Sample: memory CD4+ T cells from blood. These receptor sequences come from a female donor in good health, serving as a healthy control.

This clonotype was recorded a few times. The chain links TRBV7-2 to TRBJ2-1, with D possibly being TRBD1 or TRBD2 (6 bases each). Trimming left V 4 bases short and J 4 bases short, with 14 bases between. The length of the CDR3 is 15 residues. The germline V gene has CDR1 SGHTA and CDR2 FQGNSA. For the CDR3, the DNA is TGTGCCAGCAGCTCGCGGGGAGGACAGTACAATGAGCAGTTCTTC. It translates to CASSSRGGQYNEQFF.

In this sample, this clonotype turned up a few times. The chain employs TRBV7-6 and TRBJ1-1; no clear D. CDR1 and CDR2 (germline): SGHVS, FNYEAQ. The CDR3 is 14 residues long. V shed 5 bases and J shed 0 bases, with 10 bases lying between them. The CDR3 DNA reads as TGTGCCAGCAGCCCGGGAGTCCTGAACACTGAAGCTTTCTTT. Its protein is CASSPGVLNTEAFF.

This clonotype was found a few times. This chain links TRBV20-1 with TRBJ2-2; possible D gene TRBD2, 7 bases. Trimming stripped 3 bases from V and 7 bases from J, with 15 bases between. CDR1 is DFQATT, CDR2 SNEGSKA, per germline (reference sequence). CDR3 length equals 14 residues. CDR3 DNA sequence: TGCAGTGCTAGGGGGGGGCCAGGTGGCGGGGAGCTGTTTTTT. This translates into CSARGGPGGGELFF.

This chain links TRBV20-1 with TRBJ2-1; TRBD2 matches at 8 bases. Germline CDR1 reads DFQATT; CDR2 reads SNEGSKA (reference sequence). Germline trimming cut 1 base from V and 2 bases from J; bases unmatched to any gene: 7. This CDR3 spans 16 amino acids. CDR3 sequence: CSARVSGRVTYNEQFF. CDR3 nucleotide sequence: TGCAGTGCTAGAGTGAGCGGGAGAGTCACCTACAATGAGCAGTTCTTC.